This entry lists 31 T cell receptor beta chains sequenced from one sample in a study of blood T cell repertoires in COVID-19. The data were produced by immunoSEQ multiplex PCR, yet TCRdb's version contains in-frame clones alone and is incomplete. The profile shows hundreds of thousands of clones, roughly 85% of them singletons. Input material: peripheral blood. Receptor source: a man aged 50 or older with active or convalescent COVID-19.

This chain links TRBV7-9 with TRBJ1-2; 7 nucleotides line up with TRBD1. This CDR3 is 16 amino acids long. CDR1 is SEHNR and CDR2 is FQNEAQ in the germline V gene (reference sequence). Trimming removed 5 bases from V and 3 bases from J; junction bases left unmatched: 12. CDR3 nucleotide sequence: TGTGCCAGCAGCCCCCCTCCCGGGACAGCCGACTATGGCTACACCTTC. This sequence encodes CASSPPPGTADYGYTF.

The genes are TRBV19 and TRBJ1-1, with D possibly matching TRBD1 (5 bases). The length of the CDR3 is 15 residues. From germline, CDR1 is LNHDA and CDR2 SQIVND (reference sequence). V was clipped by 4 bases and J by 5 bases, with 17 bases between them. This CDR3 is CASSKPSGLPTEAFF. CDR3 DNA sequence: TGTGCCAGTAGTAAGCCGTCAGGGCTCCCAACTGAAGCTTTCTTT.

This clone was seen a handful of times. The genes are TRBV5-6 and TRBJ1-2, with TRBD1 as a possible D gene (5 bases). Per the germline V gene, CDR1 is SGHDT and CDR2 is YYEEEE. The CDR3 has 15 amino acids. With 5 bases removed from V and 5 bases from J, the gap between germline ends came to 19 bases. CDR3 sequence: CASRYREGGVYGYTF. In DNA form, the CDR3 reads TGTGCCAGCAGATACCGGGAGGGAGGGGTGTATGGCTACACCTTC. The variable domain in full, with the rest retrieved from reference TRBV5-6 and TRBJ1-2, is DAGVTQSPTHLIKTRGQQVTLRCSPKSGHDTVSWYQQALGQGPQFIFQYYEEEERQRGNFPDRFSGHQFPNYSSELNVNALLLGDSALYLCASRYREGGVYGYTFGSGTRLTVV.

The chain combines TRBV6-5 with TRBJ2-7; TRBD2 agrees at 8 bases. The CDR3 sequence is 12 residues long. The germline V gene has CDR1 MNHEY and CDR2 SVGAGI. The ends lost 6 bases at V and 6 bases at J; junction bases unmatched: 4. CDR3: CASSPGGVEQYF. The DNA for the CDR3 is TGTGCCAGCAGCCCGGGAGGGGTCGAGCAGTACTTC.

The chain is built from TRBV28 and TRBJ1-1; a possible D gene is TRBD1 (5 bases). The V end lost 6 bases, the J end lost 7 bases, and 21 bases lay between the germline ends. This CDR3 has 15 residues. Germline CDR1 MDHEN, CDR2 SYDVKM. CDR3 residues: CASRPPGAGRVEAFF. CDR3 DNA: TGTGCCAGCAGGCCTCCCGGGGCAGGGAGGGTTGAAGCTTTCTTT.

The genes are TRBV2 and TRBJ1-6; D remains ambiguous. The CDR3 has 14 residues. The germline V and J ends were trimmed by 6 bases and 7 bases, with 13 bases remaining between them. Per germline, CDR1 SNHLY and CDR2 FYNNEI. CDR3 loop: CASREGELNSPLHF. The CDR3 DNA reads TGTGCCAGCAGAGAGGGTGAACTAAATTCACCCCTCCACTTT.

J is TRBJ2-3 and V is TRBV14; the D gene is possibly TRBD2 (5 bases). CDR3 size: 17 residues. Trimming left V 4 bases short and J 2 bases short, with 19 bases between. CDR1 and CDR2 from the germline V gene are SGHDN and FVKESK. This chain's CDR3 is CASSPQSWRQYTDTQYF. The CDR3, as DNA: TGTGCCAGCAGCCCCCAAAGTTGGAGGCAGTACACAGATACGCAGTATTTT.

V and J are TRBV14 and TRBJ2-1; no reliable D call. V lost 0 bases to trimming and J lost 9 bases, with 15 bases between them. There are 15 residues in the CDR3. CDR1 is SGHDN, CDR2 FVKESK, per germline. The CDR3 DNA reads TGTGCCAGCAGCCAAGATCAAGCCTCCCTCGGTGAGCAGTTCTTC. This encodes CASSQDQASLGEQFF. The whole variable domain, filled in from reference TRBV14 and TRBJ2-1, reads EAGVTQFPSHSVIEKGQTVTLRCDPISGHDNLYWYRRVMGKEIKFLLHFVKESKQDESGMPNNRFLAERTGGTYSTLKVQPAELEDSGVYFCASSQDQASLGEQFFGPGTRLTVL.

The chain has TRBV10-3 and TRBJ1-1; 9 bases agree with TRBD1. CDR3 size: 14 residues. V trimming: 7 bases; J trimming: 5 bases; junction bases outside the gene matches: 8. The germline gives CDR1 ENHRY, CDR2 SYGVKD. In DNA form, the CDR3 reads TGTGCCATCACGAGGACAGGGGCTGAAACTGAAGCTTTCTTT. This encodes CAITRTGAETEAFF.

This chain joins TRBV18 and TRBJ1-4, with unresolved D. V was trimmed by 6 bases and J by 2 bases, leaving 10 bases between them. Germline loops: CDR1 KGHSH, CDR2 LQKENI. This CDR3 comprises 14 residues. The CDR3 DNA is TGTGCCAGCTCCCAAAGAGGTACTAATGAAAAACTGTTTTTT. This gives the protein CASSQRGTNEKLFF.

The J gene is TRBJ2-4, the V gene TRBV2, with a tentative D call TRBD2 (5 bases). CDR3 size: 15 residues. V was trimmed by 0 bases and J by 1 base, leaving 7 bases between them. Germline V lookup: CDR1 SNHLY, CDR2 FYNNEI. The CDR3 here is CASSEARGAKNIQYF. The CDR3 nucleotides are TGTGCCAGCAGTGAAGCGCGAGGGGCCAAAAACATTCAGTACTTC.

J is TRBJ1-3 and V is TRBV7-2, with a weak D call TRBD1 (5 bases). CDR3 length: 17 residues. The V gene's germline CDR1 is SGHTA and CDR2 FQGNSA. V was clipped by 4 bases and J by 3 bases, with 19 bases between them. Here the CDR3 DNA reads TGTGCCAGCAGCTCGACCGCGGGGGGGGTAGTTGGAAACACCATATATTTT. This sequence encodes CASSSTAGGVVGNTIYF.

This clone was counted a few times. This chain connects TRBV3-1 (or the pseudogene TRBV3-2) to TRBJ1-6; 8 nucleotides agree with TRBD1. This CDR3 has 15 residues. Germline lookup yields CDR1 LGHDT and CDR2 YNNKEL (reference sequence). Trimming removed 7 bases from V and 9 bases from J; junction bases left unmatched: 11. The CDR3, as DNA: TGTGCCAGCACAAACGGACAGGGAAGGGGTTCACCCCTCCACTTT. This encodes CASTNGQGRGSPLHF.

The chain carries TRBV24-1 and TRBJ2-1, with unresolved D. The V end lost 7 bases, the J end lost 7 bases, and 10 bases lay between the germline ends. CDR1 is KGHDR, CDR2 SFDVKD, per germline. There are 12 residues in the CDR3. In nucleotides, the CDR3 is TGTGCCACCAGCTCCGAACTTAATGAGCAGTTCTTC. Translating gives CATSSELNEQFF.

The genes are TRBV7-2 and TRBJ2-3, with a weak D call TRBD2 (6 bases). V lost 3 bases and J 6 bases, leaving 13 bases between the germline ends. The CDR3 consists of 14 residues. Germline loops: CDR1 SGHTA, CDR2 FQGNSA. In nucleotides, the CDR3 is TGTGCCAGCAGCTTTTTGGGGGGAGCCGATACGCAGTATTTT. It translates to CASSFLGGADTQYF.

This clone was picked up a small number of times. The CDR3 DNA follows: TGTGCCAGCAGGGCCGAAAGCAGGGGTTCGAATCAGCCCCAGCATTTT. It encodes CASRAESRGSNQPQHF. This chain uses TRBV28 with TRBJ1-5; possibly TRBD1 for D (6 bases). This CDR3 comprises 16 residues. Trimming took 6 bases from V and 4 from J, leaving 19 bases between them. Germline CDR1 is MDHEN and CDR2 is SYDVKM.

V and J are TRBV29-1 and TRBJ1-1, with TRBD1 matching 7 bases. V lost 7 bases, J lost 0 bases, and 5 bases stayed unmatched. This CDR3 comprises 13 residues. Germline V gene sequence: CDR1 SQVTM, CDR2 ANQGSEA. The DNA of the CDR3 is TGCAGCGCCCCGGGACAGATGAACACTGAAGCTTTCTTT. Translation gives CSAPGQMNTEAFF.

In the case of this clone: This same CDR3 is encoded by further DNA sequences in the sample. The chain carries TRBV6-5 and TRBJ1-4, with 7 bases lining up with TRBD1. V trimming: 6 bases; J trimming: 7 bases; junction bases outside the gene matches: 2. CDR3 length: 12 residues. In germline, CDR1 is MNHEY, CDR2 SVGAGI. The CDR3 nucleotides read TGTGCCAGCAGAGCAGGGGGTGAAAAACTGTTTTTT. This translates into CASRAGGEKLFF.

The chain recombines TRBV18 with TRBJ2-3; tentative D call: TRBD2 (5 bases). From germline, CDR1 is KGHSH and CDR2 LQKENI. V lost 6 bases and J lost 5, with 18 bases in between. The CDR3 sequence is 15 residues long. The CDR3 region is CASSLLDEGLDTQYF. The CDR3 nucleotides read TGTGCCAGCTCCCTACTCGACGAGGGATTAGATACGCAGTATTTT.

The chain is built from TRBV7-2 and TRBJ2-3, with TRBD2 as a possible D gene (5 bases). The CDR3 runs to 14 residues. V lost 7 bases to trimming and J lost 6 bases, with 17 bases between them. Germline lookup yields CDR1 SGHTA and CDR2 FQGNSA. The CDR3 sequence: CASTRGGSGDTQYF. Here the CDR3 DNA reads TGTGCCAGCACCCGTGGCGGTTCGGGGGATACGCAGTATTTT.

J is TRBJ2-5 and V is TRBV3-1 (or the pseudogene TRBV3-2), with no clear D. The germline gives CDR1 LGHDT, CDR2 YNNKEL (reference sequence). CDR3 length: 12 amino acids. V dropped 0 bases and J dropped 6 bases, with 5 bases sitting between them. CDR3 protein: CASSQDWQTQYF. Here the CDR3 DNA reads TGTGCCAGCAGCCAAGATTGGCAGACCCAGTACTTC.

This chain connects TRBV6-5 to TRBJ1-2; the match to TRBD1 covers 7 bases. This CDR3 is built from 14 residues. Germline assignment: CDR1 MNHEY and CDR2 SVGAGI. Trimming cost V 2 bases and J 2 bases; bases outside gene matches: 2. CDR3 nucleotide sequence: TGTGCCAGCAGTTACCTACAGGGGAACTATGGCTACACCTTC. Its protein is CASSYLQGNYGYTF.

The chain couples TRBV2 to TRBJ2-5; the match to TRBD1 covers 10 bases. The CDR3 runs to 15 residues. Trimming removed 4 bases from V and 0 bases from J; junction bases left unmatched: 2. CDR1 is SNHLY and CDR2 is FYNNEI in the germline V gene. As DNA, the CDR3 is TGTGCCAGCAGTGTTGGGACAGGGGACCAAGAGACCCAGTACTTC. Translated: CASSVGTGDQETQYF. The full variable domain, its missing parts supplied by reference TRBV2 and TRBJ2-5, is EPEVTQTPSHQVTQMGQEVILRCVPISNHLYFYWYRQILGQKVEFLVSFYNNEISEKSEIFDDQFSVERPDGSNFTLKIRSTKLEDSAMYFCASSVGTGDQETQYFGPGTRLLVL.

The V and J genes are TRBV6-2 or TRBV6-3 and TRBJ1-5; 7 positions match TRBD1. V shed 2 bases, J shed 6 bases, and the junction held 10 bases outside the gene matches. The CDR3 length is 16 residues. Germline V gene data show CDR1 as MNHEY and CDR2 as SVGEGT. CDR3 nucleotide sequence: TGTGCCAGCAGTTACGAACAGGCAGGGGGACGTCAGCCCCAGCATTTT. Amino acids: CASSYEQAGGRQPQHF.

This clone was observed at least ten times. The CDR3 coding sequence is TGTGCCAGCAGCATCCGGACTAGCGGGGCCTACGAGCAGTACTTC. Amino acids: CASSIRTSGAYEQYF. The V gene is TRBV5-8, the J gene TRBJ2-7; 12 nucleotides line up with TRBD2. In germline, CDR1 is SGHTS, CDR2 YDEGEE. J gave up 2 bases and V 4 bases, and 4 bases lay outside the gene matches. The CDR3 spans 15 residues.

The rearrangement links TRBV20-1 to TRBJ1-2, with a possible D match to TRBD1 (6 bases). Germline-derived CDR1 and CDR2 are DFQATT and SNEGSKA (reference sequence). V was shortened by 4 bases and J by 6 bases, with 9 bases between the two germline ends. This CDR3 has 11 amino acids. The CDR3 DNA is TGCAGTGCTAAGACAGGTCATGGCTACACCTTC. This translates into CSAKTGHGYTF.

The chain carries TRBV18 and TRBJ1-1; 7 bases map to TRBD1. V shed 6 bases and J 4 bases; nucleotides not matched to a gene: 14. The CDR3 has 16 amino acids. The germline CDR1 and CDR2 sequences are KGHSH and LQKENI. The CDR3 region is CASSPNRQGSGTEAFF. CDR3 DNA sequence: TGTGCCAGCTCCCCCAATAGACAGGGATCGGGCACTGAAGCTTTCTTT.

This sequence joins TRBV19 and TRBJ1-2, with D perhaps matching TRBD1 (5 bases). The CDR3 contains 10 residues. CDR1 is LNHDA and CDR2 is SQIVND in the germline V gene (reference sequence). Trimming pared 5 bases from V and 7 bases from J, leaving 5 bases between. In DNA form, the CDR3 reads TGTGCCAGTAGTCAGGGTGGCTACACCTTC. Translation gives CASSQGGYTF.

This chain's CDR3 is CASSPTGSEGYTF. The CDR3 DNA sequence: TGTGCCAGCAGCCCTACAGGGAGTGAGGGCTACACCTTC. This chain links TRBV7-2 with TRBJ1-2; D possibly corresponds to TRBD1 (6 bases). Germline CDR1 is SGHTA and CDR2 is FQGNSA. This CDR3 contains 13 residues. Trimming left V 5 bases short and J 8 bases short, with 15 bases between. The complete variable domain, with remaining parts taken from reference TRBV7-2 and TRBJ1-2, reads GAGVSQSPSNKVTEKGKDVELRCDPISGHTALYWYRQSLGQGLEFLIYFQGNSAPDKSGLPSDRFSAERTGGSVSTLTIQRTQQEDSAVYLCASSPTGSEGYTFGSGTRLTVV.

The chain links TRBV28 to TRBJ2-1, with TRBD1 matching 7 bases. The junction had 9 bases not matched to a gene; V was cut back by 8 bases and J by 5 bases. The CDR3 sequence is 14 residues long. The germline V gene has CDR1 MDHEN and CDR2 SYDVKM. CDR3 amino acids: CASELGTANNEQFF. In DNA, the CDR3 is TGTGCCAGCGAACTCGGGACAGCTAACAATGAGCAGTTCTTC.

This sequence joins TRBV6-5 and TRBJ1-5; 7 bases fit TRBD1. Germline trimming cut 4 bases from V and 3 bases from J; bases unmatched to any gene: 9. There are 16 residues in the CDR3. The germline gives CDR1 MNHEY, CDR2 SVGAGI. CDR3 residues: CASSSSPGGNNQPQHF. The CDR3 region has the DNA TGTGCCAGCAGTTCGTCTCCAGGGGGGAACAATCAGCCCCAGCATTTT.